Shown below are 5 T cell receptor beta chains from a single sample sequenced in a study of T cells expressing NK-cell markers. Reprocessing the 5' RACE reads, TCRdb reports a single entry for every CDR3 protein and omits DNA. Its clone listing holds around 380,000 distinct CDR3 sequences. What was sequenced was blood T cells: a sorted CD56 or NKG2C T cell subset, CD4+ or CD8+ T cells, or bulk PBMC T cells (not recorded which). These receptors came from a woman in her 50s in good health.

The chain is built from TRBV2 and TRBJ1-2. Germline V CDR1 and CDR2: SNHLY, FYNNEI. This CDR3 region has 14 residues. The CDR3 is CASSVQAGIDGYTF.

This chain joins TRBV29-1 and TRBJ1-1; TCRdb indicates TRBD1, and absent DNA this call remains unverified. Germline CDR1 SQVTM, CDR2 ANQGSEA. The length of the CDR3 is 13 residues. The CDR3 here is CSGETGRNTEAFF.

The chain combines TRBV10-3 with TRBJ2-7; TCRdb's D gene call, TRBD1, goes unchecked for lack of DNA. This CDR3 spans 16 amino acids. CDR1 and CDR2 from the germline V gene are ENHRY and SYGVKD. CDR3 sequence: CAISETKAGSPYEQYF.

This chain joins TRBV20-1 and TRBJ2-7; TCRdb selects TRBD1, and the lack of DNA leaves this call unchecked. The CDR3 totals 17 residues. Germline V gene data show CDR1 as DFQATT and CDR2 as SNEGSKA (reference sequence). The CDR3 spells CSARAGLGTGVGYEQYF.

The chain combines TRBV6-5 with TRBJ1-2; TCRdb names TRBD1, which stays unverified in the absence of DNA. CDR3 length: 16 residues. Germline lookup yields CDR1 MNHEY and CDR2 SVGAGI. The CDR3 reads CASSYDWGADDYGYTF.